Sequencing of this T cell receptor beta chain was carried out in a study of post-analysis software for immune sequencing data. Study conclusions and caveats: The authors found that F measure strongly co-clustered same-batch samples. Roughly five TRBV segments were more frequent in patients than controls; TRBV5-6, TRBV5-1 and TRBV20-1 belonged to this group.

This CDR3 has 17 residues. Per the germline V gene, CDR1 is DFQATT and CDR2 is SNEGSKA (reference sequence). Trimming removed 1 base from V and 0 bases from J; junction bases left unmatched: 5. With respect to this clonotype: Its antigen is unknown.

cDNA libraries for TCR beta contained unique molecular identifiers. TCRdb re-derived calls from the PCR reads in MiXCR, one entry per CDR3 protein. The sample has roughly 540,000 distinct CDR3 sequences; around a third are singletons. This clonotype originated in a girl younger than 18 with multiple sclerosis. Sequencing was carried out using blood. The chain joins TRBV20-1 to TRBJ2-1, with 11 nucleotides matching TRBD2. CDR3 amino acids: CSARGLAGTSSYNEQFF. DNA for the CDR3: TGCAGTGCTAGAGGACTAGCGGGGACGAGCTCCTACAATGAGCAGTTCTTC.